Below, 11 T cell receptor beta chains from the same sample are listed, as sequenced in a study of blood T cell repertoires in COVID-19. Assay: immunoSEQ multiplex PCR; the TCRdb copy retains only in-frame clones and omits some. The data hold fewer than 60,000 clones, with nearly 80% observed a single time. The specimen sequenced was peripheral blood. All receptors derive from a human donor in a cohort sampled during active COVID-19.

The chain uses TRBV6-2 or TRBV6-3 and TRBJ2-7, with a weak D call TRBD2 (6 bases). The CDR3 is 16 amino acids. V lost 2 bases, J lost 0 bases, and 14 bases lay in between. In germline, CDR1 is MNHEY, CDR2 SVGEGT. CDR3 region: CASSYAASDGSYEQYF. The CDR3 DNA reads as TGTGCCAGCAGTTACGCCGCTAGCGATGGCTCCTACGAGCAGTACTTC.

The rearrangement uses TRBV30 and TRBJ2-7; D gene unclear. Germline V lookup: CDR1 GTSNPN, CDR2 SVGIG (reference sequence). Trimming stripped 4 bases from V and 0 bases from J, with 10 bases between. This CDR3 comprises 13 residues. DNA of the CDR3: TGTGCCTGGATGAGGTTAAGCTCCTACGAGCAGTACTTC. This codes for CAWMRLSSYEQYF.

CDR3 nucleotides: TGTGCCAGCAGTTACTCGAAGGGGGCTACCACTGAAGCTTTCTTT. Translated, it gives CASSYSKGATTEAFF. J is TRBJ1-1 and V is TRBV6-5; 7 nucleotides align to TRBD1. Germline CDR1 and CDR2: MNHEY and SVGAGI. V was pared by 0 bases and J by 4 bases, with 5 bases of the junction left unmatched. CDR3 length equals 15 residues.

The CDR3 is CAISRDNNQPQHF. DNA for the CDR3: TGTGCCATCAGTCGGGACAACAATCAGCCCCAGCATTTT. The J gene is TRBJ1-5, the V gene TRBV10-3; tentatively, D is TRBD1 (6 bases). The CDR3 spans 13 residues. CDR1 ENHRY and CDR2 SYGVKD come from the germline V gene. Deletions cut 5 bases from V and 3 bases from J, with 8 bases between.

The J gene is TRBJ2-7, the V gene TRBV2, with 7 bases identical to TRBD2. The length of the CDR3 is 15 residues. Germline assignment: CDR1 SNHLY and CDR2 FYNNEI. V lost 6 bases and J lost 5; bases outside the gene matches: 13. CDR3 DNA: TGTGCCAGCAGGGGTAGATCGGGAGGCGGAAACGAGCAGTACTTC. It translates to CASRGRSGGGNEQYF.

The chain couples TRBV18 to TRBJ1-1; the D is unclear. The V end was cut by 3 bases, the J end by 4 bases, with 12 bases between. Germline CDR1 KGHSH, CDR2 LQKENI. This CDR3 contains 14 residues. The CDR3 loop is CASSPSSRGTEAFF. The CDR3 DNA is TGTGCCAGCTCACCGTCGTCGCGGGGCACTGAAGCTTTCTTT.

The chain recombines TRBV10-1 with TRBJ2-3, with D possibly matching TRBD1 (5 bases). CDR3 length: 13 residues. CDR1 is WNHNN, CDR2 SYGVQD, per germline (reference sequence). V gave up 4 bases and J gave up 7 bases, with 12 bases separating them. The CDR3 sequence: CASSGDSFYTQYF. The CDR3 coding sequence is TGCGCCAGCAGTGGAGACAGCTTCTATACGCAGTATTTT.

This chain joins TRBV9 and TRBJ2-5; 10 positions match TRBD1. Per germline, CDR1 SGDLS and CDR2 YYNGEE. Germline trimming cut 4 bases from V and 5 bases from J; bases unmatched to any gene: 11. This CDR3 comprises 16 residues. The CDR3 protein is CASSSRQGALGETQYF. The CDR3 DNA is TGTGCCAGCAGCTCAAGACAGGGGGCGCTTGGCGAGACCCAGTACTTC. Together with reference TRBV9 and TRBJ2-5, the CDR3 gives the full variable domain: DSGVTQTPKHLITATGQRVTLRCSPRSGDLSVYWYQQSLDQGLQFLIQYYNGEERAKGNILERFSAQQFPDLHSELNLSSLELGDSALYFCASSSRQGALGETQYFGPGTRLLVL.

Only a few counts were recorded for this clone. The rearrangement uses TRBV11-2 and TRBJ2-3, with 7 bases that match TRBD1. Unmatched junction bases numbered 7, after V lost 3 bases and J lost 1 base. The germline V gene has CDR1 SGHAT and CDR2 FQNNGV. This CDR3 is 16 amino acids long. CDR3 coding DNA: TGTGCCAGCAGCTTTATAAGGGGGCAGGGCACAGATACGCAGTATTTT. It encodes CASSFIRGQGTDTQYF.

In DNA, the CDR3 is TGCGCCAGCAGTGAGGGACTAGCGGGACTGTACTTC. Translation gives CASSEGLAGLYF. J is TRBJ2-7 and V is TRBV10-1, with 12 bases matching TRBD2. The germline gives CDR1 WNHNN, CDR2 SYGVQD (reference sequence). With 2 bases clipped from V and 12 bases from J, the junction kept 2 bases outside the gene matches. This CDR3 is 12 amino acids long.

The rearrangement links TRBV19 to TRBJ1-6; 11 positions agree with TRBD1. This CDR3 is 14 amino acids long. The germline V gene has CDR1 LNHDA and CDR2 SQIVND (reference sequence). V lost 5 bases, J lost 9 bases, and 3 bases stayed unmatched. The CDR3 protein is CASSSGTGGSPLHF. CDR3 coding DNA: TGTGCCAGTAGTTCCGGGACAGGGGGTTCACCCCTCCACTTT. Drawing the rest from reference TRBV19 and TRBJ1-6, the complete variable domain is DGGITQSPKYLFRKEGQNVTLSCEQNLNHDAMYWYRQDPGQGLRLIYYSQIVNDFQKGDIAEGYSVSREKKESFPLTVTSAQKNPTAFYLCASSSGTGGSPLHFGNGTRLTVT.